This T cell receptor beta chain was recovered during a study of T cell responses to AZD1222 COVID-19 vaccine. As for the study in general: Second doses at about 4 or about 12 weeks were pooled.

For this clone: Its antigen is unidentified.

Profiled with immunoSEQ multiplex PCR; TCRdb holds only in-frame clones, not every one. The table lists about 110,000 clones, more than 70% of them singletons. V lost 7 bases, J lost 4 bases, and 16 bases lay in between. The CDR3 is 14 residues long. CDR1 is SGHTA and CDR2 is FQGNSA in the germline V gene. Overall study results and limits: Only 6 or 7 people who got AZD1222 tested seropositive at baseline. Most donors were white British, females outnumbered males, and clonal diversity was possibly underestimated. Spike-specific TCR breadth rose after two AZD1222 doses, and depth rose as well.

Sequences were derived from peripheral blood, sampled on day 0 of AZD1222 vaccination. The gene calls are TRBV7-2 and TRBJ2-5; TRBD2 might be the D (6 bases). The TCR comes from an adult in good health. The CDR3 reads CASMLAPMGETQYF. The CDR3 region has the DNA TGTGCCAGCATGCTAGCGCCGATGGGAGAGACCCAGTACTTC.